A selection of T cell receptor beta chains follows, all from one sample in a study of response to subunit inactivated influenza vaccine. TCRdb re-called the RT-PCR reads with MiXCR, one entry per CDR3 protein. The table records hundreds of thousands of distinct CDR3 sequences, 18% of them present only once. The starting material was PBMCs from blood, obtained about 5 days after vaccination. The source is a man aged 50 to 60 who received an inactivated influenza vaccine. The CDR3 runs from the conserved cysteine through the conserved F or W. D genes are given only for firm matches. The listing skips clone size in some rows; elsewhere it reads once, few, many or a size class.

CDR3,DNA,D,size,J,V
CSVAGLLKQFF,TGCAGCGTCGCCGGACTGTTGAAGCAGTTCTTC,-,few,TRBJ2-1,TRBV29-1
CASSLDTRYEQYF,TGTGCCAGCAGCTTAGACACCCGATACGAGCAGTACTTC,-,-,TRBJ2-7,TRBV7-9
CASSLVVGSTEAFF,TGCGCCAGCAGCTTGGTGGTAGGTAGCACTGAAGCTTTCTTT,-,-,TRBJ1-1,TRBV5-1
CASTGRDRGTGELFF,TGTGCCAGTACCGGCCGGGACAGGGGCACCGGGGAGCTGTTTTTT,TRBD1,-,TRBJ2-2,TRBV19
CASSLSGPMREQYF,TGTGCCAGCAGCTTATCTGGCCCAATGCGGGAGCAGTACTTC,-,-,TRBJ2-7,TRBV7-2
CSVVRAQGLYGYTF,TGCAGCGTTGTCCGGGCCCAGGGTCTCTATGGCTACACCTTC,-,few,TRBJ1-2,TRBV29-1
CASSGRGITDTQYF,TGTGCCAGCAGTGGCAGGGGTATCACAGATACGCAGTATTTT,-,-,TRBJ2-3,TRBV6-1
CSVDLGRSDTGELFF,TGCAGCGTAGACCTCGGGAGAAGTGACACCGGGGAGCTGTTTTTT,-,few,TRBJ2-2,TRBV29-1
CASSQQTGQETQYF,TGTGCCAGCAGCCAACAAACAGGGCAAGAGACCCAGTACTTC,-,-,TRBJ2-5,TRBV7-9
CASSFAGAGLTNEQFF,TGTGCCAGCAGTTTCGCGGGAGCGGGACTGACCAATGAGCAGTTCTTC,TRBD2,few,TRBJ2-1,TRBV27
CATSDQDRGQETQYF,TGTGCCACCAGTGACCAAGACAGGGGGCAAGAGACCCAGTACTTC,TRBD1,many,TRBJ2-5,TRBV24-1
CASSYSAGDLYF,TGTGCCAGCAGTTACTCGGCAGGGGATTTGTACTTC,-,-,TRBJ2-7,TRBV6-6
CASSKRLAGDTGELFF,TGTGCCAGCAGCAAGCGACTAGCGGGAGACACCGGGGAGCTGTTTTTT,TRBD2,-,TRBJ2-2,TRBV9
CASSLAVRANSPLHF,TGTGCCAGCAGCTTAGCGGTCAGGGCCAATTCACCCCTCCACTTT,-,-,TRBJ1-6,TRBV7-2
CAISETLQGSNQPQHF,TGTGCCATCAGTGAGACCCTCCAGGGGAGCAATCAGCCCCAGCATTTT,-,-,TRBJ1-5,TRBV10-3
CASSYSRVEAQPQHF,TGTGCCAGCAGTTACTCCAGGGTCGAGGCCCAGCCCCAGCATTTT,-,-,TRBJ1-5,TRBV6-2/TRBV6-3
CATSDSRTSGSETQYF,TGTGCCACCAGTGATTCTCGGACTAGCGGGTCGGAGACCCAGTACTTC,TRBD2,many,TRBJ2-5,TRBV24-1
CAISEKKNEQFF,TGTGCCATCAGTGAGAAGAAAAATGAGCAGTTCTTC,-,few,TRBJ2-1,TRBV10-3
CASRGGLVNSTDTQYF,TGTGCCAGCAGGGGGGGACTAGTCAACAGCACAGATACGCAGTATTTT,TRBD2,-,TRBJ2-3,TRBV12-3/TRBV12-4
CASSRGDYEQYF,TGTGCCAGCAGCCGCGGGGACTACGAGCAGTACTTC,-,many,TRBJ2-7,TRBV6-7
CASSQLTSGGEQYF,TGTGCCAGCAGCCAGCTGACTAGCGGGGGAGAGCAGTACTTC,TRBD2,few,TRBJ2-7,TRBV4-2
CSARAGRGGHRELFF,TGCAGTGCTAGAGCGGGGCGGGGGGGCCACAGGGAGCTGTTTTTT,TRBD2,-,TRBJ2-2,TRBV20-1
CASSSPRGRYNEQFF,TGTGCCAGCAGCTCCCCGAGGGGGAGGTACAATGAGCAGTTCTTC,-,few,TRBJ2-1,TRBV11-2
CASSQDRTGTYNEQFF,TGCGCCAGCAGCCAAGATCGAACGGGGACCTACAATGAGCAGTTCTTC,-,few,TRBJ2-1,TRBV4-3
CASSLGQGARGTEAFF,TGCGCCAGCAGCTTGGGACAGGGGGCAAGGGGAACTGAAGCTTTCTTT,TRBD1,few,TRBJ1-1,TRBV5-1
CASSTGHATGELFF,TGTGCCAGCAGTACGGGACACGCCACCGGGGAGCTGTTTTTT,-,few,TRBJ2-2,TRBV3-1
CASRMGGRDTEAFF,TGTGCCAGCAGGATGGGGGGAAGGGACACTGAAGCTTTCTTT,-,few,TRBJ1-1,TRBV5-6
CASQSYNEQFF,TGTGCCAGCCAGTCCTACAATGAGCAGTTCTTC,-,-,TRBJ2-1,TRBV12-3/TRBV12-4
CASSPNRGSYKEQFF,TGCGCCAGCAGCCCGAATCGGGGCTCCTACAAGGAGCAGTTCTTC,-,-,TRBJ2-1,TRBV4-3
CAWGLGGASYNEQFF,TGTGCCTGGGGCTTGGGGGGGGCCTCCTACAATGAGCAGTTCTTC,-,few,TRBJ2-1,TRBV7-9
CSAVETGVGTQYF,TGCAGTGCTGTCGAGACTGGGGTTGGGACCCAGTACTTC,-,-,TRBJ2-5,TRBV20-1
CSAPNWGGRNTGELFF,TGCAGTGCTCCCAACTGGGGCGGGAGGAACACCGGGGAGCTGTTTTTT,TRBD2,few,TRBJ2-2,TRBV20-1
CASSLASSNYGYTF,TGTGCCAGCAGTTTAGCGTCGAGTAACTATGGCTACACCTTC,-,-,TRBJ1-2,TRBV12-3/TRBV12-4